The 27 T cell receptor beta chains below all came from one sample that was sequenced in a study of T cells in Graves' hyperthyroidism and ophthalmopathy. RNA transcripts provided the source from which TCR beta CDR3 regions were amplified. The HTBI primer set drove a first-round RT-PCR of the TCR CDR3. TCRdb analysed the multiplex PCR reads with MiXCR anew, one entry per CDR3 protein. Of about 360,000 distinct CDR3 sequences listed, approximately 25% are singletons. Sequencing input: blood. The receptors here all came from a man aged 45-65 years with Graves' hyperthyroidism.

The chain couples TRBV14 to TRBJ2-5; 10 positions match TRBD2. Trimming took 2 bases from V and 4 from J; bases not matched to a gene: 10. CDR1 and CDR2 from the germline V gene are SGHDN and FVKESK. The CDR3 contains 17 residues. CDR3 sequence: CASSQPQLAGVRETQYF. CDR3 in DNA: TGTGCCAGCAGCCAACCCCAGCTAGCGGGAGTGAGAGAGACCCAGTACTTC.

The genes are TRBV28 and TRBJ1-5; D unclear. Germline-derived CDR1 and CDR2 are MDHEN and SYDVKM. The length of the CDR3 is 13 residues. V was pared by 7 bases and J by 3 bases, with 10 bases between. CDR3 region: CASTTAANQPQHF. The CDR3 nucleotides read TGTGCCAGCACCACGGCTGCCAATCAGCCCCAGCATTTT.

This clonotype occurred many times. CDR3 residues: CASGGVAGVEQYF. The CDR3, as DNA: TGTGCCAGCGGGGGGGTAGCGGGAGTCGAGCAGTACTTC. The V call is TRBV27, the J call TRBJ2-7, with 9 bases matching TRBD2. The CDR3 runs 13 residues. In germline, CDR1 is MNHEY, CDR2 SMNVEV (reference sequence). Trimming at V came to 8 bases and at J to 6 bases, leaving 8 bases not matched to a gene.

This clonotype was found many times. The chain carries TRBV7-8 and TRBJ1-1; D not resolved. Germline lookup yields CDR1 SGHVS and CDR2 FQNEAQ. This CDR3 is 14 amino acids long. Deletions cut 2 bases from V and 1 base from J, with 8 bases between. The CDR3 here is CASSLYRQNTEAFF. As DNA, the CDR3 is TGTGCCAGCAGCTTATACCGACAGAACACTGAAGCTTTCTTT.

This chain connects TRBV6-2 or TRBV6-3 to TRBJ2-1; 10 bases agree with TRBD2. Germline lookup yields CDR1 MNHEY and CDR2 SVGEGT. The CDR3 totals 14 residues. The V segment lost 6 bases and the J segment 4 bases; nucleotides outside the gene matches: 3. The CDR3 DNA follows: TGTGCCAGCAGCAGACTAGCGGGTTACAATGAGCAGTTCTTC. Its protein is CASSRLAGYNEQFF.

V gene TRBV7-3 combines with J gene TRBJ2-3, with 10 bases identical to TRBD2. This CDR3 is built from 18 residues. CDR1 and CDR2 from the germline V gene are SGHTA and FQGTGA. Unmatched junction bases numbered 12, after V lost 2 bases and J lost 4 bases. The CDR3 is CASSLAVAGGIVPDTQYF. The CDR3 nucleotides are TGTGCCAGCAGCTTAGCCGTAGCGGGAGGCATCGTCCCAGATACGCAGTATTTT.

This clonotype has just a few counts. CDR3 in amino acids: CASSLFGGTDTQYF. The CDR3 DNA is TGTGCCAGCAGCTTATTTGGGGGCACAGATACGCAGTATTTT. The chain combines TRBV7-3 with TRBJ2-3; D is undetermined. The germline V gene encodes CDR1 SGHTA and CDR2 FQGTGA. CDR3 size: 14 residues. The V end was cut by 2 bases, the J end by 1 base, with 7 bases between.

This clonotype was recorded a few times. The genes are TRBV11-3 and TRBJ1-2; the D is unclear. CDR3 length: 13 amino acids. CDR1 is SGHNT, CDR2 YENEEA, per germline. Trimming left V 5 bases short and J 8 bases short, with 15 bases between. The CDR3 coding sequence is TGTGCCAGCAGCCGGACTCCGGCTGGGGGCTACACCTTC. Its protein product is CASSRTPAGGYTF.

This chain uses TRBV12-3 or TRBV12-4 with TRBJ2-1; TRBD2 agrees at 9 bases. The V segment lost 2 bases and the J segment 5 bases; nucleotides outside the gene matches: 7. The CDR3 runs to 16 residues. DNA for the CDR3: TGTGCCAGCAGTTTATCTGGGGCTAGCGGGAACAATGAGCAGTTCTTC. It yields the protein CASSLSGASGNNEQFF.

In this sample, this clonotype turned up many times. This sequence joins TRBV28 and TRBJ2-5; a possible D gene is TRBD1 (6 bases). Germline-derived CDR1 and CDR2 are MDHEN and SYDVKM. The CDR3 is 16 amino acids. Trimming removed 3 bases from V and 2 bases from J, with 16 bases in between. The CDR3 DNA reads TGTGCCAGCAGTTTGGGGCCAGGGGTTAGGCAAGAGACCCAGTACTTC. It is translated as CASSLGPGVRQETQYF.

About this clonotype: This sequence may be a read error, since a much larger clone differs from it by one base. The rearrangement uses TRBV3-1 and TRBJ2-1, with TRBD2 as a possible D gene (6 bases). This CDR3 has 15 residues. Per the germline V gene, CDR1 is LGHDT and CDR2 is YNNKEL (reference sequence). The CDR3 spells CASSSGTPSYDEQFF. CDR3 DNA sequence: TGTGCCAGCAGCTCCGGGACTCCATCCTACGATGAGCAGTTCTTC.

This clonotype was detected a few times. The chain couples TRBV18 to TRBJ2-1, with D uncertain. V was shortened by 3 bases and J by 8 bases, with 5 bases between the two germline ends. CDR1 and CDR2 from the germline V gene are KGHSH and LQKENI. The CDR3 contains 11 residues. CDR3 region: CASSPEDEQFF. Here the CDR3 DNA reads TGTGCCAGCTCACCCGAGGATGAGCAGTTCTTC.

This clonotype was detected only once. The chain carries TRBV11-2 and TRBJ2-1, with D perhaps matching TRBD2 (5 bases). This CDR3 is built from 16 residues. Germline V CDR1 and CDR2: SGHAT, FQNNGV. Trimming cost V 4 bases and J 2 bases, with 15 bases left between them. In nucleotides, the CDR3 is TGTGCCAGCAGCTCCTTGGGGAGTAGTGCCTACAATGAGCAGTTCTTC. Protein sequence: CASSSLGSSAYNEQFF.

The table lists this clonotype with many counts. The CDR3 DNA reads as TGTGCCAGCAGCTTAGACCCGACAACAGATACGCAGTATTTT. As protein: CASSLDPTTDTQYF. This chain uses TRBV11-3 with TRBJ2-3, with D unresolved. This CDR3 comprises 14 residues. Germline V gene sequence: CDR1 SGHNT, CDR2 YENEEA. Between the trimmed V and J ends, which lost 0 bases and 3 bases, there was a span of 7 bases.

This clonotype was detected many times. This sequence joins TRBV28 and TRBJ2-3; 9 nucleotides agree with TRBD2. The trim removed 6 bases at V and 0 bases at J, leaving 1 base unmatched. CDR3 length equals 14 residues. CDR1 is MDHEN and CDR2 is SYDVKM in the germline V gene. The DNA for the CDR3 is TGTGCCAGCAGGGGACTAGCCAGCACAGATACGCAGTATTTT. Translation: CASRGLASTDTQYF.

There are many counts of this clonotype. V gene TRBV28 combines with J gene TRBJ2-1, with D unresolved. Germline CDR1 reads MDHEN; CDR2 reads SYDVKM. The CDR3 has 13 amino acids. V was trimmed by 4 bases and J by 6 bases, leaving 10 bases between them. For the CDR3, the DNA is TGTGCCAGCAGTTCCTCCTTAGCCAATGAGCAGTTCTTC. It is translated as CASSSSLANEQFF.

The chain combines TRBV20-1 with TRBJ2-3, with 8 nucleotides matching TRBD2. Trimming cost V 5 bases and J 1 base; bases outside gene matches: 5. The CDR3 extends over 14 amino acids. Looked up from germline, CDR1 is DFQATT and CDR2 is SNEGSKA (reference sequence). Here the CDR3 DNA reads TGCAGTGCTCCCCAAGCGGGGGGCACAGATACGCAGTATTTT. This sequence encodes CSAPQAGGTDTQYF.

This clonotype was observed a few times. The gene calls are TRBV25-1 and TRBJ2-1; D gene unclear. In germline, CDR1 is MGHDK, CDR2 SYGVNS. Trimming cost V 6 bases and J 2 bases, with 11 bases left between them. This CDR3 comprises 14 residues. The CDR3 region has the DNA TGTGCCAGCAGAGGGCTATCTCCCTACAATGAGCAGTTCTTC. Its translation: CASRGLSPYNEQFF.

In its sample, this clonotype was seen many times. The CDR3 loop is CASSFTSRPYEQYF. The CDR3 nucleotides read TGTGCCAGCAGCTTTACCAGTCGGCCCTACGAGCAGTACTTC. The chain couples TRBV11-3 to TRBJ2-7; no reliable D call. V lost 3 bases, J lost 2 bases, and 11 bases lay in between. Germline V lookup: CDR1 SGHNT, CDR2 YENEEA. The CDR3 loop spans 14 amino acids.

This chain joins TRBV24-1 and TRBJ2-7, with a possible D match to TRBD1 (6 bases). The ends were cut back, 3 bases at V and 0 bases at J, with 11 bases in the middle. The germline CDR1 and CDR2 sequences are KGHDR and SFDVKD. This CDR3 region has 15 residues. The CDR3 reads CATSDTTGTSYEQYF. The CDR3 nucleotides are TGTGCCACCAGTGATACTACAGGGACCTCCTACGAGCAGTACTTC.

The chain carries TRBV19 and TRBJ2-7; the match to TRBD1 covers 8 bases. This CDR3 region has 15 residues. Germline V gives CDR1 LNHDA, CDR2 SQIVND (reference sequence). Losses at the gene ends were 3 bases for V and 0 bases for J; bases not matched to a gene: 4. CDR3: CASSIQQGDSYEQYF. DNA of the CDR3: TGTGCCAGTAGTATTCAACAGGGGGACTCCTACGAGCAGTACTTC.

V usage is TRBV20-1 and J usage is TRBJ2-7; D may be TRBD2 (5 bases). The CDR3 extends over 16 amino acids. Trimming shortened V by 0 bases and J by 4 bases, and 19 bases separated the two germline ends. Germline loops: CDR1 DFQATT, CDR2 SNEGSKA (reference sequence). The CDR3 loop is CSARDTGKPLRYEQYF. CDR3 DNA sequence: TGCAGTGCTAGAGATACGGGAAAACCGCTGCGGTACGAGCAGTACTTC.

This clonotype was observed at least ten times. The gene calls are TRBV11-2 and TRBJ2-7; 8 bases are a match to TRBD2. V trimming: 1 base; J trimming: 3 bases; junction bases outside the gene matches: 5. Germline CDR1 reads SGHAT; CDR2 reads FQNNGV. This CDR3 is 15 amino acids long. CDR3: CASSLGGLANYEQYF. CDR3 DNA sequence: TGTGCCAGCAGCTTAGGTGGACTAGCCAACTACGAGCAGTACTTC.

The DNA of the CDR3 is TGCGCCAGCAGCCCGGGACAGGGGATGGACACTGAAGCTTTCTTT. Protein: CASSPGQGMDTEAFF. The V call is TRBV5-1, the J call TRBJ1-1; 10 nucleotides align to TRBD1. Unmatched junction bases numbered 6, after V lost 4 bases and J lost 3 bases. This CDR3 has 15 amino acids. Germline lookup yields CDR1 SGHRS and CDR2 YFSETQ.

The chain employs TRBV4-1 and TRBJ2-1, with TRBD2 matching 9 bases. Germline V gives CDR1 MGHRA, CDR2 YSYEKL. V trimming: 3 bases; J trimming: 7 bases; junction bases outside the gene matches: 13. The length of the CDR3 is 17 residues. The DNA for the CDR3 is TGCGCCAGCAGCCATACCCTTGGCGGGAGGGCGAGGAATGAGCAGTTCTTC. Protein product: CASSHTLGGRARNEQFF.

This clonotype showed up just a few times. The CDR3 region has the DNA TGCAGTGTCGCACAGGGCTCTGGAAACACCATATATTTT. Protein: CSVAQGSGNTIYF. The rearrangement links TRBV20-1 to TRBJ1-3; tentative D call: TRBD1 (6 bases). Germline V gene lookup returns CDR1 DFQATT and CDR2 SNEGSKA (reference sequence). The CDR3 has 13 residues. V lost 7 bases and J 0 bases, leaving 10 bases between the germline ends.

This chain joins TRBV12-5 and TRBJ1-1; D possibly corresponds to TRBD1 (6 bases). V lost 6 bases and J lost 1, with 15 bases in between. The CDR3 spans 15 residues. Germline V gives CDR1 LGHNT, CDR2 FRNRAP. The CDR3 sequence is CASGVSGTSNTEAFF. Here the CDR3 DNA reads TGTGCTAGTGGCGTTTCCGGGACATCGAACACTGAAGCTTTCTTT.